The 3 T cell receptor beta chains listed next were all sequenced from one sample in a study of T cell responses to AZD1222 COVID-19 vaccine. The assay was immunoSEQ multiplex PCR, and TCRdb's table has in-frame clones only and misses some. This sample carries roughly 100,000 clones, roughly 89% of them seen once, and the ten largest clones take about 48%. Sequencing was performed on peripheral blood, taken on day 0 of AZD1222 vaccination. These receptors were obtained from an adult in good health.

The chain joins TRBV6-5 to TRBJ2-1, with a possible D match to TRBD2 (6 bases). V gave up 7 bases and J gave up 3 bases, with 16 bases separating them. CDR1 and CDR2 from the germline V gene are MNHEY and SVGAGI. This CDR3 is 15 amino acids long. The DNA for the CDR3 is TGTGCCAGCAATCCGGGCGGGGTCATCTACAATGAGCAGTTCTTC. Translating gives CASNPGGVIYNEQFF.

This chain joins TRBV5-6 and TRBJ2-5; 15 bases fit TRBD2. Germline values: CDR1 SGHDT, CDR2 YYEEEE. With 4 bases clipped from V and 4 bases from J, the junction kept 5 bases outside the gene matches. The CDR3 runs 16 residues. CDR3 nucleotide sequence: TGTGCCAGCAGCCCGCCGGGACTAGCGGGAGGAGAGACCCAGTACTTC. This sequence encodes CASSPPGLAGGETQYF. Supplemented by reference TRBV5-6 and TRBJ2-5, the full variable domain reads DAGVTQSPTHLIKTRGQQVTLRCSPKSGHDTVSWYQQALGQGPQFIFQYYEEEERQRGNFPDRFSGHQFPNYSSELNVNALLLGDSALYLCASSPPGLAGGETQYFGPGTRLLVL.

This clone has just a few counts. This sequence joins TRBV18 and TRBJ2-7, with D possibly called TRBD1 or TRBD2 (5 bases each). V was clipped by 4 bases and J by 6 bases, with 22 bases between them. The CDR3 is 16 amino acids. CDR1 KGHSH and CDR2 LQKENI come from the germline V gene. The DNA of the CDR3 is TGTGCCAGCTCACTATACTACTCGGGGACCGACCGCGAGCAGTACTTC. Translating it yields CASSLYYSGTDREQYF.